Listed below are T cell receptor beta chains from one sample, sequenced in a study of control samples from healthy donors and cancer patients. Some clones are missing from TCRdb's copy, which holds only in-frame ones; the method was immunoSEQ multiplex PCR. The sample shows about 27,000 clones, roughly 88% of them seen only once. Material for sequencing was PBMCs. These receptors came from a man aged 50 to 60 with lung cancer. Each CDR3 is given with its conserved first and last residue. Fields, in order: D gene, J gene, clone size, V gene, CDR3 DNA, CDR3 protein. D genes are given only for firm matches. Expanded clones get a size class; other rows say once, few or many, or leave the size out.

D: .; J: TRBJ2-6; size: .; V: TRBV5-8; DNA: TGTGCCAGCAGTCAACAGGGAAGCCTTCTCAACGTCCTGACTTTC; CDR3: CASSQQGSLLNVLTF
D: TRBD1; J: TRBJ2-3; size: few; V: TRBV5-1; DNA: TGCGCCAGCAGCTTGGCCTCGGTGACAGGGGTTACAGATACGCAGTATTTT; CDR3: CASSLASVTGVTDTQYF
D: .; J: TRBJ1-3; size: .; V: TRBV6-5; DNA: TGTGCCAGCAGTTACGGACCGGGGGACACCATATATTTT; CDR3: CASSYGPGDTIYF
D: .; J: TRBJ2-1; size: .; V: TRBV7-3; DNA: TGTGCCAGCAGCTCCGGGTCGGCTGAGCAGTTCTTC; CDR3: CASSSGSAEQFF
D: TRBD2; J: TRBJ2-3; size: .; V: TRBV5-4; DNA: TGTGCCAGCAGCCCAAGCGGGGGGCATGGAGATACGCAGTATTTT; CDR3: CASSPSGGHGDTQYF
D: TRBD1; J: TRBJ1-4; size: once; V: TRBV7-2; DNA: TGTGCCAGCAGCTTCGACAGGGGTTTCGTGACGGAAAAACTGTTTTTT; CDR3: CASSFDRGFVTEKLFF
D: .; J: TRBJ2-3; size: .; V: TRBV6-5; DNA: TGTGCCAGCGGAAATTACCCAATTAGCACAGATACGCAGTATTTT; CDR3: CASGNYPISTDTQYF
D: .; J: TRBJ1-5; size: .; V: TRBV6-5; DNA: TGTGCCAGCAGCAGGGAAGTAATACAGCCCCAGCATTTT; CDR3: CASSREVIQPQHF
D: TRBD1; J: TRBJ1-3; size: .; V: TRBV7-9; DNA: TGTGCCAGCAGCCCCCCGGGACAGGGGCCCTCTGGAAACACCATATATTTT; CDR3: CASSPPGQGPSGNTIYF
D: .; J: TRBJ1-2; size: .; V: TRBV3-1/TRBV3-2; DNA: TGTGCCAGCAGCCCCCCGGGGATCGGCAACTATGGCTACACCTTC; CDR3: CASSPPGIGNYGYTF
D: TRBD2; J: TRBJ2-3; size: .; V: TRBV27; DNA: TGTGCCAGCAGTCCCCAAGCGGGGACGGGCACAGATACGCAGTATTTT; CDR3: CASSPQAGTGTDTQYF
D: TRBD1; J: TRBJ1-6; size: .; V: TRBV7-9; DNA: TGTGCCAGCAGCCAAGGACAGGGGAGTTCACCCCTCCACTTT; CDR3: CASSQGQGSSPLHF
D: .; J: TRBJ2-2; size: .; V: TRBV6-1; DNA: TGTGCCAGCAGTGAGGGACGGAACACCGGGGAGCTGTTTTTT; CDR3: CASSEGRNTGELFF
D: .; J: TRBJ1-6; size: few; V: TRBV15; DNA: TGTGCCACCAGCAGAGATCCCAGGGGCGAATCACCCCTCCACTTT; CDR3: CATSRDPRGESPLHF
D: .; J: TRBJ2-3; size: .; V: TRBV7-2; DNA: TGTGCCAGCAGCTCCAAGTGGGGAGATACGCAGTATTTT; CDR3: CASSSKWGDTQYF
D: TRBD1; J: TRBJ2-3; size: once; V: TRBV2; DNA: TGTGCCAGCAAACCAAAGACAGGGCCCACAGATACGCAGTATTTT; CDR3: CASKPKTGPTDTQYF
D: TRBD1; J: TRBJ2-6; size: .; V: TRBV27; DNA: TGTGCCAGCAGCTTGGGACAGGGGGCTTCTGGGGCCAACGTCCTGACTTTC; CDR3: CASSLGQGASGANVLTF
D: TRBD1; J: TRBJ1-5; size: .; V: TRBV2; DNA: TGTGCCAGCAGGGGGGACAGGGGAGGCCAGCCCCAGCATTTT; CDR3: CASRGDRGGQPQHF
D: TRBD1; J: TRBJ1-1; size: .; V: TRBV28; DNA: TGTGCCAGCAGTCCGCGGACAGGGCGCGGCACTGAAGCTTTCTTT; CDR3: CASSPRTGRGTEAFF
D: .; J: TRBJ1-4; size: .; V: TRBV5-6; DNA: TGTGCCAGCAGCACGGGACCGAGAGATGAAAAACTGTTTTTT; CDR3: CASSTGPRDEKLFF
D: .; J: TRBJ2-2; size: .; V: TRBV4-3; DNA: TGCGCCAGCAGCCGCATCTCCGGGAGGGAGCTGTTTTTT; CDR3: CASSRISGRELFF
D: .; J: TRBJ1-2; size: .; V: TRBV9; DNA: TGTGCCAGCAGCGTAACCTCGCAAGGGAACTATGGCTACACCTTC; CDR3: CASSVTSQGNYGYTF
D: .; J: TRBJ2-7; size: .; V: TRBV27; DNA: TGTGCCAGCAGTTCGATGGGCGGTCAGAACTACGAGCAGTACTTC; CDR3: CASSSMGGQNYEQYF
D: TRBD1; J: TRBJ1-5; size: .; V: TRBV7-9; DNA: TGTGCCAGCAGCTTAGTTACAGGGGTAGGTCATCAGCCCCAGCATTTT; CDR3: CASSLVTGVGHQPQHF
D: TRBD2; J: TRBJ2-2; size: .; V: TRBV18; DNA: TGTGCCAGCTCATCACTAGCGGGGCACACCGGGGAGCTGTTTTTT; CDR3: CASSSLAGHTGELFF
D: .; J: TRBJ2-3; size: .; V: TRBV4-3; DNA: TGCGCCAGCAGCCAAGACAGCGGCCACACAGATACGCAGTATTTT; CDR3: CASSQDSGHTDTQYF
D: .; J: TRBJ2-7; size: .; V: TRBV5-1; DNA: TGCGCCAGCAGCTGGGCAGGCCTATCCTACGAGCAGTACTTC; CDR3: CASSWAGLSYEQYF
D: .; J: TRBJ1-1; size: .; V: TRBV5-4; DNA: TGTGCCAGCAGTCGGGGGAACACTGAAGCTTTCTTT; CDR3: CASSRGNTEAFF
D: TRBD1; J: TRBJ2-7; size: few; V: TRBV27; DNA: TGTGCCAGCAGTTTATCGGCAGGGGGAATGAGCGAGCAGTACTTC; CDR3: CASSLSAGGMSEQYF
D: .; J: TRBJ2-1; size: few; V: TRBV6-5; DNA: TGTGCCAGCAGTTACGGAGGGAGTTACAATGAGCAGTTCTTC; CDR3: CASSYGGSYNEQFF
D: .; J: TRBJ1-4; size: .; V: TRBV5-6; DNA: TGTGCCAGCAGCATTGGGGGACCGGGCGAAAAACTGTTTTTT; CDR3: CASSIGGPGEKLFF